The next 18 T cell receptor beta chains were all read from a single sample in a study of OX40 agonist ivuxolimab in advanced cancers. Assay: immunoSEQ multiplex PCR; the TCRdb copy retains only in-frame clones and omits some. Among about 41,000 clones listed, around three quarters were seen once. The source was CD4+ or CD8+ T cells sorted from blood, collected in a trial of the OX40 agonist ivuxolimab. All receptors derive from an adult with an advanced solid tumor such as melanoma, head and neck, liver or kidney cancer.

This clone came up a few times. The J gene is TRBJ2-7, the V gene TRBV27, with D possibly matching TRBD1 (5 bases). The V end was cut by 7 bases, the J end by 3 bases, with 13 bases between. Germline values: CDR1 MNHEY, CDR2 SMNVEV (reference sequence). The CDR3 has 13 amino acids. The CDR3: CASMADRNYEQYF. DNA for the CDR3: TGTGCCAGCATGGCTGACAGAAACTACGAGCAGTACTTC.

This chain connects TRBV11-2 to TRBJ2-7, with TRBD2 identical over 7 bases. Germline CDR1 is SGHAT and CDR2 is FQNNGV. J was trimmed by 7 bases and V by 6 bases; bases with no gene match: 12. The CDR3 loop spans 14 amino acids. The CDR3 loop reads CASSSTGRTWEQYF. The CDR3 DNA sequence: TGTGCCAGCAGTAGTACCGGGAGGACCTGGGAGCAGTACTTC.

The chain has TRBV7-9 and TRBJ1-3, with D unclear. The CDR3 totals 11 residues. Looked up from germline, CDR1 is SEHNR and CDR2 is FQNEAQ (reference sequence). The V and J ends lost 5 bases and 8 bases respectively, with 7 bases between them. The CDR3: CASSLIDTIYF. CDR3 nucleotide sequence: TGTGCCAGCAGCCTCATTGACACCATATATTTT.

This clone appeared a few times. The chain links TRBV2 to TRBJ1-4; the match to TRBD1 covers 7 bases. This CDR3 contains 13 residues. V gave up 9 bases and J gave up 7 bases; unmatched junction bases: 8. The germline gives CDR1 SNHLY, CDR2 FYNNEI. The CDR3 spells CASLPDRPEKLFF. The CDR3 DNA follows: TGTGCCAGTCTCCCGGACAGGCCTGAAAAACTGTTTTTT.

The chain couples TRBV28 to TRBJ1-2; 9 nucleotides agree with TRBD1. CDR3 size: 14 residues. Germline values: CDR1 MDHEN, CDR2 SYDVKM. Trimming took 2 bases from V and 7 from J; bases not matched to a gene: 5. The CDR3 DNA is TGTGCCAGCAGTTTAGCCATGGACAGGGGTGGCTACACCTTC. Amino acid sequence: CASSLAMDRGGYTF.

The chain recombines TRBV29-1 with TRBJ2-7, with a weak D call TRBD2 (6 bases). The germline gives CDR1 SQVTM, CDR2 ANQGSEA. The CDR3 is made up of 14 amino acids. V lost 2 bases, J lost 3 bases, and 14 bases lay in between. In DNA, the CDR3 is TGCAGCGTTGAAAAACGAGGGAGGAACTACGAGCAGTACTTC. It specifies CSVEKRGRNYEQYF.

The chain has TRBV7-9 and TRBJ2-1; TRBD2 agrees at 8 bases. J was trimmed by 5 bases and V by 5 bases; bases with no gene match: 8. CDR1 is SEHNR and CDR2 is FQNEAQ in the germline V gene (reference sequence). The CDR3 totals 15 residues. The CDR3 nucleotides are TGTGCCAGCAGCGAGATGAGAGCGGGGGACAATGAGCAGTTCTTC. Protein: CASSEMRAGDNEQFF.

The chain uses TRBV10-3 and TRBJ2-3; 8 nucleotides align to TRBD1. Germline CDR1 ENHRY, CDR2 SYGVKD. Losses at the gene ends were 6 bases for V and 2 bases for J; bases not matched to a gene: 7. This CDR3 is 15 amino acids long. The CDR3 coding sequence is TGTGCCATCAGAACGACAGGGGCGATCACAGATACGCAGTATTTT. It codes for CAIRTTGAITDTQYF.

This rearrangement joins TRBV5-1 to TRBJ1-5; 7 nucleotides agree with TRBD1. Germline V lookup: CDR1 SGHRS, CDR2 YFSETQ. Unmatched junction bases numbered 6, after V lost 0 bases and J lost 6 bases. This CDR3 contains 15 residues. The CDR3, as DNA: TGCGCCAGCAGCTTGGAAGGAGGGGGCGGTCAGCCCCAGCATTTT. Protein: CASSLEGGGGQPQHF.

V usage is TRBV5-1 and J usage is TRBJ2-3; the D is unclear. In germline, CDR1 is SGHRS, CDR2 YFSETQ. Trimming removed 2 bases at V and 2 bases at J, with 9 bases between. The CDR3 covers 14 residues. The CDR3 sequence: CASSLGSTTDTQYF. CDR3 nucleotide sequence: TGCGCCAGCAGCTTAGGCAGTACCACAGATACGCAGTATTTT.

The chain couples TRBV5-4 to TRBJ2-1; maybe TRBD2 (7 bases). Germline assignment: CDR1 SGHNT and CDR2 YYREEE (reference sequence). The germline V and J ends were trimmed by 4 bases and 4 bases, with 18 bases remaining between them. There are 16 residues in the CDR3. Here the CDR3 reads CASSRRGGRVYNEQFF. The CDR3 nucleotides read TGTGCCAGCAGCAGACGAGGGGGGAGGGTATACAATGAGCAGTTCTTC.

The gene calls are TRBV14 and TRBJ2-5; 7 bases agree with TRBD2. J lost 2 bases, V lost 4 bases, and 7 bases had no gene match. The CDR3 extends over 15 amino acids. Germline V gene sequence: CDR1 SGHDN, CDR2 FVKESK. The CDR3: CASSPYRTSQETQYF. CDR3 bases: TGTGCCAGCAGCCCCTATCGGACTAGTCAAGAGACCCAGTACTTC.

The rearrangement uses TRBV5-4 and TRBJ1-1, with D hard to call. The germline CDR1 and CDR2 sequences are SGHNT and YYREEE (reference sequence). The CDR3 consists of 13 residues. Trimming left V 0 bases short and J 3 bases short, with 6 bases between. The CDR3 protein is CASSLEEYTEAFF. CDR3 sequence (DNA): TGTGCCAGCAGCTTGGAGGAGTACACTGAAGCTTTCTTT.

The chain couples TRBV6-6 to TRBJ2-3, with D possibly being TRBD2 (7 bases). V shed 4 bases and J shed 5 bases, with 10 bases lying between them. This CDR3 is 13 amino acids long. The germline V gene encodes CDR1 MNHNY and CDR2 SVGAGI (reference sequence). The CDR3 protein is CASSWRGLDTQYF. DNA for the CDR3: TGTGCCAGCAGTTGGCGGGGGCTAGATACGCAGTATTTT.

The chain uses TRBV19 and TRBJ1-6; D perhaps matches TRBD1 (5 bases). The ends were cut back, 0 bases at V and 0 bases at J, with 9 bases in the middle. The V gene's germline CDR1 is LNHDA and CDR2 SQIVND (reference sequence). CDR3 length equals 17 residues. The CDR3 region is CASSIDGASSYNSPLHF. For the CDR3, the DNA is TGTGCCAGTAGTATAGATGGGGCCAGCTCCTATAATTCACCCCTCCACTTT.

This clone was recorded once. The J gene is TRBJ1-6, the V gene TRBV30, with 7 positions matching TRBD1. CDR3 size: 15 residues. Germline lookup yields CDR1 GTSNPN and CDR2 SVGIG (reference sequence). V gave up 0 bases and J gave up 5 bases; unmatched junction bases: 4. CDR3 in DNA: TGTGCCTGGAGTGTCCAACAGGGGAATAATTCACCCCTCCACTTT. Its protein product is CAWSVQQGNNSPLHF.

The rearrangement links TRBV6-1 to TRBJ1-1; 7 positions match TRBD1. The germline CDR1 and CDR2 sequences are MNHNS and SASEGT. This CDR3 has 14 amino acids. V lost 0 bases and J lost 11; bases outside the gene matches: 9. This CDR3 reads CASSEAVTGRRAFF. In DNA form, the CDR3 reads TGTGCCAGCAGTGAAGCGGTGACAGGGAGGAGGGCTTTCTTT.

The genes are TRBV5-1 and TRBJ2-1; D is uncertain. CDR3 length: 16 residues. Germline loops: CDR1 SGHRS, CDR2 YFSETQ. Between the trimmed V and J ends, which lost 0 bases and 5 bases, there was a span of 15 bases. The CDR3 bases are TGCGCCAGCAGCTTGGAGGTAGCTTTGCCCCACAATGAGCAGTTCTTC. This codes for CASSLEVALPHNEQFF.